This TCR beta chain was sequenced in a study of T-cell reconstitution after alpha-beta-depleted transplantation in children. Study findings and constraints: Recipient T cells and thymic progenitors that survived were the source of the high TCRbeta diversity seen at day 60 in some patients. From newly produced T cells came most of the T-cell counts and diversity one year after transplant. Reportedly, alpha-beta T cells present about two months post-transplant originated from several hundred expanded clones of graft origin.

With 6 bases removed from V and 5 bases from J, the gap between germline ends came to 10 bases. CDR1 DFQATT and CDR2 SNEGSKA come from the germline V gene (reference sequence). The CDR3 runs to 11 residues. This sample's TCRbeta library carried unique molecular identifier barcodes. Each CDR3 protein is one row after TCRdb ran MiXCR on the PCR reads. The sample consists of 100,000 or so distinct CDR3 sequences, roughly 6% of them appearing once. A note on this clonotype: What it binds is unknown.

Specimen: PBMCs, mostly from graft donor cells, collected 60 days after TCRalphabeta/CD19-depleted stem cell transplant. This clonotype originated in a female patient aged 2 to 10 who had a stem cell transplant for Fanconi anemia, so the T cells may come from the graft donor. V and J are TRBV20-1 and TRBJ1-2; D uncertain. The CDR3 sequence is CSAFAIYGYTF. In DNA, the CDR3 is TGCAGTGCATTCGCAATATATGGCTACACCTTC.